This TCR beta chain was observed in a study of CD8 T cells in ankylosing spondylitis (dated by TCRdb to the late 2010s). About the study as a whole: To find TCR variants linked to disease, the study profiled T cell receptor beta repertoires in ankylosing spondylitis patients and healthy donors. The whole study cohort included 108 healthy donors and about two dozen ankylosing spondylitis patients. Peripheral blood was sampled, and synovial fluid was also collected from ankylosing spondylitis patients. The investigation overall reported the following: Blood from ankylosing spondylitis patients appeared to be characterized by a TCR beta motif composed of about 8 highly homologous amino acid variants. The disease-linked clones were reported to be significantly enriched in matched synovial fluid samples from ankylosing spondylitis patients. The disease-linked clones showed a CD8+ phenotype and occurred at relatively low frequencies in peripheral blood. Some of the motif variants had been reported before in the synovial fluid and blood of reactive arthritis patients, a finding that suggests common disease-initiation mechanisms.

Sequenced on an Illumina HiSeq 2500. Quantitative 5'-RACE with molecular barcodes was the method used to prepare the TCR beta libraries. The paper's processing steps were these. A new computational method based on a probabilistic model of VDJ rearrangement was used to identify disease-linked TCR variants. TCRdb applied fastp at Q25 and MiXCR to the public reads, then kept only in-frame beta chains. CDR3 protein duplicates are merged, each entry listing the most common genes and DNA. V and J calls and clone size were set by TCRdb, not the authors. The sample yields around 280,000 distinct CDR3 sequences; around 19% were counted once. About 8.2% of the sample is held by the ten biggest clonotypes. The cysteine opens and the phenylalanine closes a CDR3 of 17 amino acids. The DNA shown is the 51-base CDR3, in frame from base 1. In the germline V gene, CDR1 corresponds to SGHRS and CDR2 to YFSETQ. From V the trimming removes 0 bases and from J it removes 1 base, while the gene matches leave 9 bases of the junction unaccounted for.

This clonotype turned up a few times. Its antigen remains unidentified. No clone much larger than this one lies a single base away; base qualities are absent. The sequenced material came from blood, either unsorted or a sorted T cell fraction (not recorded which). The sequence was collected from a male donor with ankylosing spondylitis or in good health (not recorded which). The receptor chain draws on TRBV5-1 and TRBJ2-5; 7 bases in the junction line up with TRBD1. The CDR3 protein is CASSLGSLRDSQETQYF. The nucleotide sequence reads TGCGCCAGCAGCTTGGGATCACTCCGGGACAGCCAAGAGACCCAGTACTTC.